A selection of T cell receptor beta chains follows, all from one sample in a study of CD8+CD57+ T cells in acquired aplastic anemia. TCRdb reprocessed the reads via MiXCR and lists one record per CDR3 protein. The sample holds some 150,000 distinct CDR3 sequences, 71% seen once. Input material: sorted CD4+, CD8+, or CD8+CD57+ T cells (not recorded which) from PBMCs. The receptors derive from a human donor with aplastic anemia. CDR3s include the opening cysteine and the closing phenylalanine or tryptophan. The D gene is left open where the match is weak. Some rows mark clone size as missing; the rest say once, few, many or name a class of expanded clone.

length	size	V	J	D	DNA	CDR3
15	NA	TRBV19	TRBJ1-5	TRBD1	TGTGCCAGTAGTACACAGGGGAATGGCAATCAGCCCCAGCATTTT	CASSTQGNGNQPQHF
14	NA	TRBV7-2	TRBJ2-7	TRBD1	TGTGCCAGCAGAGGGACAGACTTCTCCTACGAGCAGTACTTC	CASRGTDFSYEQYF
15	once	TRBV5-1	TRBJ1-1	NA	TGCGCCAGCAGCTGGGACGGATCCACCAACACTGAAGCTTTCTTT	CASSWDGSTNTEAFF
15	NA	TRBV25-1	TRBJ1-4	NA	TGTGCCAGCAGTGAATCAGACAGATGGAGTGAAAAACTGTTTTTT	CASSESDRWSEKLFF
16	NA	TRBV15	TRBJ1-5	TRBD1	TGTGCCACCAGCAGAGCCGACAGGGAAGTAAATCAGCCCCAGCATTTT	CATSRADREVNQPQHF
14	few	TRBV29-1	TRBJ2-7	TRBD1	TGCAGCGTTGTGGGGGACAGGGGGCATTACGAGCAGTACTTC	CSVVGDRGHYEQYF
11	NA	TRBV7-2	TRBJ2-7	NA	TGTGCCAGCAGCTCGGGTCTGGGGCAGTACTTC	CASSSGLGQYF
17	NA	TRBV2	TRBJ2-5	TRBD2	TGTGCCAGCAGTGAAGGACTAGCGGTTGAGTACCAAGAGACCCAGTACTTC	CASSEGLAVEYQETQYF
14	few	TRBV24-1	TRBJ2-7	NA	TGTGCCACCGGTCGACGAGGTGGGGACTACGAGCAGTACTTC	CATGRRGGDYEQYF
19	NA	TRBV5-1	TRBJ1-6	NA	TGCGCCAGCAGCTTGGGCCAGCCTCCCATCAGCTCCTATAATTCACCCCTCCACTTT	CASSLGQPPISSYNSPLHF
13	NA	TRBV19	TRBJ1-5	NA	TGTGCCAGTAGACCAGGTAGCAATCAGCCCCAGCATTTT	CASRPGSNQPQHF
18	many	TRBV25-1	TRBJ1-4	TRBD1	TGTGCCAGCAGTGACTGGGAGGACAGGGTTAAGCGGGATGAAAAACTGTTTTTT	CASSDWEDRVKRDEKLFF
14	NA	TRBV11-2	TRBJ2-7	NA	TGTGCCAGCAGCCACCGGGACAATGCCTACGAGCAGTACTTC	CASSHRDNAYEQYF
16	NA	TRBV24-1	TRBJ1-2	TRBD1	TGTGCCACCGCCGGGACAGGGGCGAAGGACGACTATGGCTACACCTTC	CATAGTGAKDDYGYTF
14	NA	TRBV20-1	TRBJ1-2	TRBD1	TGCAGTGCTAGTCGACAGGGGATTAACTATGGCTACACCTTC	CSASRQGINYGYTF
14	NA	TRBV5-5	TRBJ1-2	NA	TGTGCCAGCAGCCTCGGACAGCCCTTTTATGGCTACACCTTC	CASSLGQPFYGYTF
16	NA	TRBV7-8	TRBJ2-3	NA	TGTGCCAGCAGCTTAGAGGCAGGGGTTGGCGCAGATACGCAGTATTTT	CASSLEAGVGADTQYF
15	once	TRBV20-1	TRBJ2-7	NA	TGCAGTGCTTCCCGGACCGAACATGGGAGTTACGAGCAGTACTTC	CSASRTEHGSYEQYF
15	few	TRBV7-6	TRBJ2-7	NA	TGTGCCAGCAGCTTAGTAGCAGGGCAGGGCTACGAGCAGTACTTC	CASSLVAGQGYEQYF
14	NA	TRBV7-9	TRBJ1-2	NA	TGTGCCAGCAGCAAAAAACGCTTTAACTATGGCTACACCTTC	CASSKKRFNYGYTF
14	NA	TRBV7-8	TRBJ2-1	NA	TGTGCCAGCAGCTCCCCCAGCTCCTACAATGAGCAGTTCTTC	CASSSPSSYNEQFF
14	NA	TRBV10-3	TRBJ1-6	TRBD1	TGTGCCATCAGTGCGGGACAGGGTGGTTCACCCCTCCACTTT	CAISAGQGGSPLHF
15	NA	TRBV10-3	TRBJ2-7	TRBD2	TGTGCCATCAGGGCCGAGGGAGCGGGAAAAAACGAGCAGTACTTC	CAIRAEGAGKNEQYF
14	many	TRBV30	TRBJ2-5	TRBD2	TGTGCCTGGGCAAGAATCTCCGGGGGGTCTTCCCAGTACTTC	CAWARISGGSSQYF
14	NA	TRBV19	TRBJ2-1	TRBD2	TGTGCCAGTAGACCCAGTAGCGGGAGGAATGAGCAGTTCTTC	CASRPSSGRNEQFF
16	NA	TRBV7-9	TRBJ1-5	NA	TGTGCCAGCAGCTTTACCGGGACACAAGACAATCAGCCCCAGCATTTT	CASSFTGTQDNQPQHF
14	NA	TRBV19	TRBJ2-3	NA	TGTGCCAGCGGGGCGTCCTCTGGGGGAGATACGCAGTATTTT	CASGASSGGDTQYF
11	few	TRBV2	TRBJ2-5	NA	TGTGCCAGCAGTGACTCCCCGACCCAGTACTTC	CASSDSPTQYF
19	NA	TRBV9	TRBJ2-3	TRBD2	TGTGCCAGCAGCCCCCGGGGAACGGCTAGCGGGGGCTTGGAGGATACGCAGTATTTT	CASSPRGTASGGLEDTQYF
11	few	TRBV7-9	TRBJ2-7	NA	TGTGCCAGCAGCTCCAATAACGAGCAGTACTTC	CASSSNNEQYF
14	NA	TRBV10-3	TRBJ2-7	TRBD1	TGTGCCACCAGTACGGGACAGAGAGCCTACGAGCAGTACTTC	CATSTGQRAYEQYF
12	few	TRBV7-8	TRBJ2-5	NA	TGTGCCAGCAGATCAGGCCAAGAGACCCAGTACTTC	CASRSGQETQYF
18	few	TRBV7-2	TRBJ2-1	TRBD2	TGTGCCAGCAGCTTAGCGCGGACTAGCGGGAGGCACGGGAATGAGCAGTTCTTC	CASSLARTSGRHGNEQFF
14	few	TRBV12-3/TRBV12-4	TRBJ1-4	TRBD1	TGTGCCAGCAGTCCAGGGACAGGGAATGAAAAACTGTTTTTT	CASSPGTGNEKLFF
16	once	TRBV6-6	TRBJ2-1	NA	TGTGCCAGCGCTAGGGGCGGCACTCACTCCTACAATGAGCAGTTCTTC	CASARGGTHSYNEQFF
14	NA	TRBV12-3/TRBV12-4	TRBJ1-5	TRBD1	TGTGCCAGCAGTCCGGACAGGGGGATTGTGCCCCAGCATTTT	CASSPDRGIVPQHF
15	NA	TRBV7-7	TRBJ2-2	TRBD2	TGTGCTAGCAGCCCGGGACTAGCGGACACCGGGGAGCTGTTTTTT	CASSPGLADTGELFF
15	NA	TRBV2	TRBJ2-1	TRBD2	TGTGCCAGCAGTGAAGGTAGGGTGACTAGCGGCAAGCAGTTCTTC	CASSEGRVTSGKQFF
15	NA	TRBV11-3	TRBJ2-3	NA	TGTGTCAGCAGCCTGGGACAACTAGGCACAGATACGCAGTATTTT	CVSSLGQLGTDTQYF
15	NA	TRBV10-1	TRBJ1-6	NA	TGCGCCGGACTTCGGGGTTCAGTGTGTTATTCACCCCTCCACTTT	CAGLRGSVCYSPLHF
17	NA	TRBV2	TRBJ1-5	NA	TGTGCCAGCAGTGCGGCCGGGACGGTTTTTTTCAATCAGCCCCAGCATTTT	CASSAAGTVFFNQPQHF
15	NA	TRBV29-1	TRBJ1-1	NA	TGCAGCGTCGCCCGGGGGCAGTCCATGAACACTGAAGCTTTCTTT	CSVARGQSMNTEAFF
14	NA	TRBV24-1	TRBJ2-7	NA	TGTGCCACCAGTGACCCCGGACAGTCCTACGAGCAGTACTTC	CATSDPGQSYEQYF
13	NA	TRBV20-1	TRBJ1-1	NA	TGCAGTGCCCCCCCCCAGGGCGAAACTGAAGCTTTCTTT	CSAPPQGETEAFF
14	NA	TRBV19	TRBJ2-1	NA	TGTGCCAGTAGTACCCGGACCCTCTACAATGAGCAGTTCTTC	CASSTRTLYNEQFF
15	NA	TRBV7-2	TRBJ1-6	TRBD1	TGTGCCAGCAGCTTACCACGGACAGGGAATTCACCCCTCCACTTT	CASSLPRTGNSPLHF
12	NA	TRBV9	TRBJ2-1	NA	TGTGCCAGCAGCGTAGAAGAGAATGAGCAGTTCTTC	CASSVEENEQFF
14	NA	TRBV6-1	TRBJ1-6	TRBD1	TGTGCCAGCAGTGGGGCCAGGGGGAATTCACCCCTCCACTTT	CASSGARGNSPLHF